These 2 T cell receptor beta chains share one sample of origin, sequenced in a study of cytomegalovirus exposure and HLA in healthy donors. The PCR contained 60 Vbeta and 13 Jbeta primers. Measured with immunoSEQ multiplex PCR; TCRdb has only the in-frame clones, and not every one. The sample has 99,000 or so clones, 12% to 15% seen once. Sequencing used PBMCs. These receptor sequences come from a female donor in good health and CMV-seronegative.

This clone was seen ten or more times. V gene TRBV6-4 combines with J gene TRBJ2-2; a possible D gene is TRBD1 (5 bases). V dropped 8 bases and J dropped 3 bases, with 10 bases sitting between them. Germline loops: CDR1 MRHNA, CDR2 SNTAGT. The CDR3 spans 13 residues. This chain's CDR3 is CASAQGDTGELFF. The CDR3 DNA reads as TGTGCCAGCGCGCAGGGTGACACCGGGGAGCTGTTTTTT.

This chain links TRBV7-2 with TRBJ1-5; 9 bases align to TRBD1. V gave up 3 bases and J gave up 2 bases; unmatched junction bases: 5. Germline CDR1 SGHTA, CDR2 FQGNSA. This CDR3 comprises 16 residues. CDR3 region: CASSFQDRGGNQPQHF. The CDR3 nucleotides are TGTGCCAGCAGCTTTCAGGACAGGGGTGGCAATCAGCCCCAGCATTTT. Using reference TRBV7-2 and TRBJ1-5 for the parts outside the CDR3, the full variable domain is GAGVSQSPSNKVTEKGKDVELRCDPISGHTALYWYRQSLGQGLEFLIYFQGNSAPDKSGLPSDRFSAERTGGSVSTLTIQRTQQEDSAVYLCASSFQDRGGNQPQHFGDGTRLSIL.